This TCR beta chain was identified in a study of graft-versus-host responses after intestinal transplantation. At the level of the study: All recipients got anti-thymocyte globulin induction, then tacrolimus and steroids for 2 to 4 years. Study observations and caveats: Some GvH clones appeared in ileal mucosa or blood before recipient bone marrow.

V shed 2 bases and J shed 0 bases, with 9 bases lying between them. The germline gives CDR1 SEHNR, CDR2 FQNEAQ (reference sequence). This CDR3 has 15 amino acids. Remarks on this clone: What it binds is not known.

The assay was immunoSEQ multiplex PCR, and TCRdb's table has in-frame clones only and misses some. The table includes more than 95,000 clones, 90% detected once. The clonotype was recovered from a human donor who received an intestinal transplant. This specimen consisted of unstimulated CD4+ T cells sorted from spleen or lymph node cells, obtained before intestinal transplant. This rearrangement joins TRBV7-9 to TRBJ2-3; no clear D gene. The CDR3 DNA sequence: TGTGCCAGCAGCTTACTCCCGGTTAGCACAGATACGCAGTATTTT. Its protein product is CASSLLPVSTDTQYF.